Below, one TCR beta chain is given with its context. Its antigen is currently unknown. Those who donated were healthy HIV-negative adults, with no recent acute infections or vaccinations reported. Between the trimmed V and J ends, which lost 0 bases and 6 bases, there was a span of 16 bases. The CDR3 runs to 16 residues. Germline CDR1 is SGHAT and CDR2 is FQNNGV. The sample originates from a study of shared clonotypes between healthy human individuals. Profiling relied on immunoSEQ multiplex PCR, and the TCRdb table lists in-frame clones only, not all of them. The sample has about 1.5 million clones; around 98% are singletons. The study's findings and limits: Despite large depth, sorted-subset datasets appeared incompletely sequenced. In general, naive subsets displayed greater estimated richness than memory subsets did. Among non-shared clonotypes, generation probabilities were lower than among those shared by all four donors.

The source material was naive CD4+ T cells sorted from blood. Subset given: CD45RA+ positively selected. The TCR originated in a man aged 25 to 40 in good health. V usage is TRBV11-2 and J usage is TRBJ2-3; tentatively, D is TRBD2 (7 bases). The CDR3 is CASSLELAGRGDTQYF. CDR3 DNA: TGTGCCAGCAGCTTAGAACTAGCTGGGAGGGGGGATACGCAGTATTTT.